The present T cell receptor (beta chain) was sequenced within a study of T cell responses to AZD1222 COVID-19 vaccine. The CDR3 runs 14 residues. Germline V gene sequence: CDR1 SGHTS, CDR2 YDEGEE. With 4 bases removed from V and 1 base from J, the gap between germline ends came to 8 bases. The repertoire was sequenced with immunoSEQ multiplex PCR; TCRdb's copy has only in-frame clones and lacks some. The profile shows about 64,000 clones, 80% of them singletons. Second-dose timings of about 4 or about 12 weeks were pooled. Study results and limitations: Regions 160-218 and 743-854 held dominance among vaccine-associated CD4 TCRs, which spanned spike. Samples come after the peak T cell response, not at day 14. Just a handful of AZD1222 recipients were seropositive at baseline.

On this clone: Its antigen is as yet unknown.

V usage is TRBV5-8 and J usage is TRBJ2-2; D gene ambiguous. This TCR was sampled from an adult who received the AZD1222 COVID-19 vaccine. The material sequenced was peripheral blood, taken 28 days after the second AZD1222 dose. The CDR3 DNA sequence: TGTGCCAGCAGCCCGTGGGAGAACACCGGGGAGCTGTTTTTT. The encoded protein is CASSPWENTGELFF.